This T cell receptor beta chain was observed in a study of T cells in localized non-small cell lung cancer. Study outcomes and limitations: Tumor showed lower T cell clonality than uninvolved adjacent lung, where it was highest.

The CDR3 totals 15 residues. Trimming removed 5 bases from V and 7 bases from J; junction bases left unmatched: 8. Germline CDR1 is MDHEN and CDR2 is SYDVKM. Concerning this clone itself: Its antigen is not known.

The method was immunoSEQ multiplex PCR; TCRdb's version includes in-frame clones alone and lacks a portion of them. This sample has 15,000 to 20,000 clones, with approximately 89% found just once. The sample in question was peripheral blood, obtained before any cancer treatment. This clonotype was sampled from a female donor aged 60 or older with stage III squamous cell lung carcinoma. This chain uses TRBV28 with TRBJ1-4, with 9 bases aligning to TRBD1. As DNA, the CDR3 is TGTGCCAGCAGTCCTCCGGGACAGGGCCGTGAAAAACTGTTTTTT. Its protein is CASSPPGQGREKLFF.